This passage covers 14 T cell receptor beta chains from one sample sequenced in a study of control samples from healthy donors and cancer patients. Sequenced by immunoSEQ multiplex PCR; TCRdb stores in-frame clones only, minus some. The data contain about 190,000 clones, around 93% of them seen just once; the ten biggest clones take up roughly 1.9%. Source material: blood. The source of these receptors is a man aged 30 to 45 in good health.

The chain couples TRBV9 to TRBJ2-6; 10 bases map to TRBD1. Trimming took 4 bases from V and 3 from J; bases not matched to a gene: 7. The germline gives CDR1 SGDLS, CDR2 YYNGEE. This CDR3 has 17 residues. CDR3 protein: CASSPRQGANGANVLTF. The CDR3 nucleotides are TGTGCCAGCAGCCCAAGACAGGGGGCGAATGGGGCCAACGTCCTGACTTTC.

The sample holds one count of this clone. V is TRBV6-5 and J is TRBJ1-2; D remains unclear. The CDR3 sequence is 14 residues long. Germline V gives CDR1 MNHEY, CDR2 SVGAGI. The V gene lost 7 bases and the J gene lost 8 bases, with 20 bases spanning the gap. This CDR3 is CASKTETASRGYTF. DNA of the CDR3: TGTGCCAGCAAGACCGAAACAGCCTCGAGAGGCTACACCTTC.

This chain uses TRBV3-1 (or the pseudogene TRBV3-2) with TRBJ1-2, with D perhaps TRBD1 (6 bases). Germline V lookup: CDR1 LGHDT, CDR2 YNNKEL (reference sequence). The CDR3 has 13 residues. V lost 2 bases and J lost 8, with 12 bases in between. CDR3 amino acids: CASSQFKGEGYTF. For the CDR3, the DNA is TGTGCCAGCAGCCAATTCAAGGGGGAAGGCTACACCTTC.

CDR3: CASSEGQINEQFF. The CDR3 DNA reads TGTGCCAGCTCCGAGGGACAGATTAATGAGCAGTTCTTC. This chain links TRBV18 with TRBJ2-1; 7 bases are shared with TRBD1. CDR1 KGHSH and CDR2 LQKENI come from the germline V gene. This CDR3 region has 13 residues. The V gene end was trimmed by 6 bases and the J gene end by 7 bases; junction bases not matched to a gene: 6.

The chain couples TRBV15 to TRBJ1-3; D is undetermined. This CDR3 contains 13 residues. CDR1 and CDR2 (germline): LNHNV, YYDKDF (reference sequence). V lost 3 bases and J lost 4, with 7 bases in between. This CDR3 is CATSRARGNTIYF. The CDR3 nucleotides are TGTGCCACCAGCAGGGCGCGGGGAAACACCATATATTTT.

CDR3 DNA sequence: TGTGCCAGCAGCTTACCCCGGACAGGGATAACCCAGAGCGAGCAGTACTTC. Protein: CASSLPRTGITQSEQYF. The V and J genes are TRBV11-2 and TRBJ2-7; 8 bases match TRBD1. CDR3 size: 17 residues. Unmatched junction bases numbered 15, after V lost 2 bases and J lost 6 bases. Germline V gives CDR1 SGHAT, CDR2 FQNNGV.

The count of this clone is one. The chain has TRBV30 and TRBJ1-3; tentative D call: TRBD1 (6 bases). The CDR3 loop spans 13 amino acids. V lost 2 bases to trimming and J lost 4 bases, with 9 bases between them. Germline V gene lookup returns CDR1 GTSNPN and CDR2 SVGIG (reference sequence). The CDR3 sequence is CAWSYRVGNTIYF. The CDR3 nucleotides read TGTGCCTGGAGTTACAGGGTCGGAAACACCATATATTTT. Variable domain in full (rest from reference TRBV30 and TRBJ1-3): SQTIHQWPATLVQPVGSPLSLECTVEGTSNPNLYWYRQAAGRGLQLLFYSVGIGQISSEVPQNLSASRPQDRQFILSSKKLLLSDSGFYLCAWSYRVGNTIYFGEGSWLTVV.

The rearrangement uses TRBV28 and TRBJ1-6; a possible D gene is TRBD1 (5 bases). Germline CDR1 is MDHEN and CDR2 is SYDVKM. The germline V and J ends were trimmed by 6 bases and 4 bases, with 22 bases remaining between them. This CDR3 spans 18 amino acids. CDR3 in DNA: TGTGCCAGCAGCTACGTCCCGAGGGCAGGGAAGTATAATTCACCCCTCCACTTT. It encodes CASSYVPRAGKYNSPLHF.

As regards this clone: The same CDR3 is also encoded by other DNA sequences in this sample. This chain joins TRBV19 and TRBJ1-2; possibly TRBD1 for D (6 bases). V lost 3 bases to trimming and J lost 2 bases, with 10 bases between them. The germline V gene has CDR1 LNHDA and CDR2 SQIVND (reference sequence). The CDR3 has 14 residues. The CDR3 region has the DNA TGTGCCAGTAGTATTCGTCAGGGGAACTATGGCTACACCTTC. Amino acids: CASSIRQGNYGYTF.

The chain recombines TRBV6-1 with TRBJ2-1, with D possibly being TRBD1 (5 bases). CDR1 and CDR2 from the germline V gene are MNHNS and SASEGT. The CDR3 spans 16 residues. The germline V and J ends were trimmed by 2 bases and 4 bases, with 15 bases remaining between them. CDR3 DNA: TGTGCCAGCAGTGAATTAAACAACAGGTTTTACAATGAGCAGTTCTTC. Encoded protein: CASSELNNRFYNEQFF.

V and J are TRBV27 and TRBJ1-1; D might be TRBD1 (5 bases). The CDR3 is 13 residues long. V dropped 4 bases and J dropped 7 bases, with 13 bases sitting between them. The germline CDR1 and CDR2 sequences are MNHEY and SMNVEV (reference sequence). CDR3 region: CASSSGTPLEAFF. Written as DNA, the CDR3 is TGTGCCAGCAGTTCCGGGACCCCCCTTGAAGCTTTCTTT.

This chain uses TRBV27 with TRBJ2-1; 14 bases are a match to TRBD2. Germline lookup yields CDR1 MNHEY and CDR2 SMNVEV (reference sequence). The CDR3 consists of 15 residues. Trimming removed 5 bases from V and 8 bases from J; junction bases left unmatched: 5. This CDR3 reads CASSPSGLAGDEQFF. The CDR3 DNA follows: TGTGCCAGCAGTCCCTCGGGACTAGCGGGGGATGAGCAGTTCTTC.

This clone occurred once. The J gene is TRBJ1-2, the V gene TRBV19, with unresolved D. Germline loops: CDR1 LNHDA, CDR2 SQIVND (reference sequence). The CDR3 runs 11 residues. With 10 bases removed from V and 4 bases from J, the gap between germline ends came to 10 bases. This CDR3 reads CATGPGYGYTF. CDR3 bases: TGTGCCACCGGGCCGGGCTATGGCTACACCTTC.

V gene TRBV4-2 combines with J gene TRBJ2-1; possible D gene TRBD1, 5 bases. V was cut by 0 bases and J by 7 bases, with 7 bases left in between. The CDR3 runs to 13 residues. Germline V CDR1 and CDR2: LGHNA, YNFKEQ. Here the CDR3 DNA reads TGTGCCAGCAGCCAAGATGGGGCAAATGAGCAGTTCTTC. Protein product: CASSQDGANEQFF.